This TCR beta chain was recovered during a study of kidney transplant recipient with SARS-CoV-2 infection. The V and J ends lost 5 bases and 4 bases respectively, with 23 bases between them. Germline lookup yields CDR1 LGHDT and CDR2 YNNKEL (reference sequence). This CDR3 is built from 17 residues. TCRdb fed the reads into MiXCR, producing one record per CDR3 protein. The sample consists of fewer than 250,000 distinct CDR3 sequences, about 28% of them appearing once. This clonotype was seen at least ten times. The TCR sequence derives from a male patient in his thirties who had COVID-19 and was a kidney transplant recipient. These T cells may partly come from the graft donor. Sequenced here: a blood sample, sampled at baseline and on day 111 from a kidney transplant recipient. V gene TRBV3-1 combines with J gene TRBJ1-1; TRBD1 is a possible D gene (5 bases). This CDR3 reads CASSWGIPISIRTEAFF. Written as DNA, the CDR3 is TGTGCCAGCAGCTGGGGGATTCCCATTTCAATTCGCACTGAAGCTTTCTTT.